The 21 T cell receptor beta chains below were found in one sample sequenced in a study of T cells in Graves' hyperthyroidism and ophthalmopathy. RNA transcripts provided the source from which TCR beta CDR3 regions were amplified. The TCR CDR3 was amplified in a first-round RT-PCR using the HTBI primer set. TCRdb passed the multiplex PCR reads through MiXCR, listing each CDR3 protein once. Altogether roughly 420,000 distinct CDR3 sequences are present, about an eighth being singletons, with the ten largest covering more than 4.5%. The sequenced sample was blood. The source is a young woman with Graves' hyperthyroidism.

This clonotype was counted many times. The genes are TRBV28 and TRBJ1-2; a possible D gene is TRBD1 (6 bases). The CDR3 is 12 residues long. The V and J ends lost 5 bases and 7 bases respectively, with 11 bases between them. Germline loops: CDR1 MDHEN, CDR2 SYDVKM. Here the CDR3 reads CASSRQDGGYTF. DNA of the CDR3: TGTGCCAGCAGTAGACAGGATGGTGGCTACACCTTC.

This clonotype has just one count. V and J are TRBV13 and TRBJ2-7, with TRBD2 matching over 11 bases. The CDR3 length is 17 residues. V lost 0 bases and J lost 0; bases outside the gene matches: 4. CDR1 is PRHDT, CDR2 FYEKMQ, per germline (reference sequence). CDR3 coding DNA: TGTGCCAGCAGCTTAGGAATTGGGACTAGCGGCTCCTACGAGCAGTACTTC. It is translated as CASSLGIGTSGSYEQYF.

The genes are TRBV6-5 and TRBJ2-3, with 8 bases fitting TRBD2. V was clipped by 3 bases and J by 0 bases; unmatched bases: 8. CDR1 is MNHEY, CDR2 SVGAGI, per germline. This CDR3 is built from 17 residues. This chain's CDR3 is CASSYSPSGPSTDTQYF. The DNA of the CDR3 is TGTGCCAGCAGTTATAGTCCTAGCGGGCCTAGCACAGATACGCAGTATTTT.

In its sample, this clonotype was seen a few times. A much larger clone sits a single nucleotide away, making a read error possible. J is TRBJ2-5 and V is TRBV20-1; the match to TRBD1 covers 7 bases. This CDR3 is built from 13 residues. The germline V gene encodes CDR1 DFQATT and CDR2 SNEGSKA (reference sequence). CDR3 residues: CGAGPGTEETQYF. The CDR3 nucleotides are TGCGGTGCTGGCCCCGGGACAGAAGAGACCCAGTACTTC.

The CDR3 spells CASSHTSGSADTQYF. The CDR3 nucleotides read TGTGCCAGCAGCCATACTAGCGGGAGTGCAGATACGCAGTATTTT. The chain recombines TRBV3-1 with TRBJ2-3; 11 bases are shared with TRBD2. The ends lost 3 bases at V and 4 bases at J; junction bases unmatched: 3. Germline V gene sequence: CDR1 LGHDT, CDR2 YNNKEL (reference sequence). The CDR3 has 15 amino acids.

This clonotype has at least ten counts. The chain links TRBV7-2 to TRBJ1-6; D is possibly TRBD1 (5 bases). Trimming took off 1 base at V and 10 bases at J, with 14 bases between the two ends. The germline CDR1 and CDR2 sequences are SGHTA and FQGNSA. This CDR3 has 15 residues. The CDR3 nucleotides are TGTGCCAGCAGCTTAGAGGGGACGACTTACTCACCCCTCCACTTT. Translation: CASSLEGTTYSPLHF.

This clonotype came up many times. The genes are TRBV6-1 and TRBJ2-2; unclear D gene. CDR3 length: 11 residues. Trimming cost V 8 bases and J 4 bases, with 5 bases left between them. Germline assignment: CDR1 MNHNS and CDR2 SASEGT. The CDR3 sequence: CASWSTGELFF. In DNA, the CDR3 is TGTGCCAGCTGGTCCACCGGGGAGCTGTTTTTT.

This clonotype was detected many times. For the CDR3, the DNA is TGTGCCAGCAGTGCGGCTAGCGGGAGCTACGAGCAGTACTTC. Residues: CASSAASGSYEQYF. V usage is TRBV2 and J usage is TRBJ2-7; 10 bases fit TRBD2. This CDR3 comprises 14 residues. Per germline, CDR1 SNHLY and CDR2 FYNNEI. The J segment lost 3 bases and the V segment lost 4 bases, leaving 3 bases of the junction unmatched. The variable domain in full, completed from reference TRBV2 and TRBJ2-7, reads EPEVTQTPSHQVTQMGQEVILRCVPISNHLYFYWYRQILGQKVEFLVSFYNNEISEKSEIFDDQFSVERPDGSNFTLKIRSTKLEDSAMYFCASSAASGSYEQYFGPGTRLTVT.

The gene calls are TRBV12-3 or TRBV12-4 and TRBJ2-2, with 9 positions matching TRBD2. This CDR3 spans 15 amino acids. J gave up 4 bases and V 4 bases, and 4 bases lay outside the gene matches. The CDR3 loop reads CASSSRLAATGELFF. The DNA for the CDR3 is TGTGCCAGCAGTTCCCGACTAGCGGCCACCGGGGAGCTGTTTTTT.

With regard to this clonotype: Possible read error: a much larger clone is one base away. The V and J genes are TRBV9 and TRBJ2-7; D is tentatively TRBD1 or TRBD2 (6 bases each). V lost 6 bases to trimming and J lost 5 bases, with 21 bases between them. The CDR3 is made up of 15 amino acids. Looked up from germline, CDR1 is SGDLS and CDR2 is YYNGEE. In DNA, the CDR3 is TGTGCCAGCACCAAAGGGGGGCAGGGCGTCCACGAGCAGTACTTC. Its protein is CASTKGGQGVHEQYF.

This clonotype was recorded at least ten times. This rearrangement joins TRBV2 to TRBJ2-1; D is undetermined. The CDR3 is made up of 14 amino acids. Trimming cost V 9 bases and J 6 bases, with 18 bases left between them. Germline values: CDR1 SNHLY, CDR2 FYNNEI. CDR3 amino acids: CASANTRSRNEQFF. CDR3 coding DNA: TGTGCCAGTGCAAATACTCGTTCTCGCAATGAGCAGTTCTTC.

This clonotype was observed at least ten times. The chain links TRBV12-3 or TRBV12-4 to TRBJ2-7; 10 bases are shared with TRBD2. V lost 5 bases and J lost 0; bases outside the gene matches: 4. The length of the CDR3 is 15 residues. The CDR3 protein is CASSSRTSGSYEQYF. CDR3 bases: TGTGCCAGCAGTAGTCGGACTAGCGGCTCCTACGAGCAGTACTTC.

This clonotype has at least ten counts. The V call is TRBV20-1, the J call TRBJ1-6, with 8 bases matching TRBD1. V lost 6 bases, J lost 7 bases, and 2 bases stayed unmatched. The germline V gene encodes CDR1 DFQATT and CDR2 SNEGSKA (reference sequence). CDR3 length equals 12 residues. In DNA, the CDR3 is TGCAGTGCGTGGACAGGGAATTCACCCCTCCACTTT. It is translated as CSAWTGNSPLHF.

The table lists this clonotype with a count of one. In DNA form, the CDR3 reads TGTGCCAGCAGTGACCCCCGACTAGCGGGAGGAGAGACCCAGTACTTC. Translated, it gives CASSDPRLAGGETQYF. This chain links TRBV6-2 or TRBV6-3 with TRBJ2-5; TRBD2 matches 13 bases. The CDR3 has 16 amino acids. The germline gives CDR1 MNHEY, CDR2 SVGEGT. The trim removed 5 bases at V and 4 bases at J, leaving 7 bases unmatched.

This clonotype has only a few counts. This clone may be a read error of a much larger clone one base away. This sequence joins TRBV28 and TRBJ2-7; D tentatively reads TRBD1 or TRBD2 (6 bases each). The CDR3 sequence is 18 residues long. Germline assignment: CDR1 MDHEN and CDR2 SYDVKM. Trimming took off 5 bases at V and 2 bases at J, with 25 bases between the two ends. CDR3 sequence reads: CASSPTGARKTFAYEQYF. In DNA form, the CDR3 reads TGTGCCAGCAGTCCCACGGGGGCCAGGAAGACGTTCGCCTACGAGCAGTACTTC.

This clonotype was counted at least ten times. The CDR3 is CASSNLAGASYEQYF. The CDR3 bases are TGTGCCAGCAGCAACCTAGCGGGGGCTTCCTACGAGCAGTACTTC. The V call is TRBV5-6, the J call TRBJ2-7; TRBD2 agrees at 10 bases. V lost 4 bases, J lost 1 base, and 5 bases stayed unmatched. The V gene's germline CDR1 is SGHDT and CDR2 YYEEEE. The CDR3 contains 15 residues.

This clonotype came up many times. The chain links TRBV12-3 or TRBV12-4 to TRBJ1-1; no reliable D call. The CDR3 extends over 12 amino acids. V was pared by 8 bases and J by 1 base, with 8 bases between. CDR3 loop: CASSPGNTEAFF. CDR3 in DNA: TGTGCCAGCTCACCAGGGAACACTGAAGCTTTCTTT.

This clonotype was detected many times. The rearrangement joins TRBV6-2 or TRBV6-3 to TRBJ2-1; tentatively, D is TRBD1 or TRBD2 (7 bases each). Germline CDR1 is MNHEY and CDR2 is SVGEGT. CDR3 size: 16 residues. Trimming pared 6 bases from V and 8 bases from J, leaving 23 bases between. CDR3 residues: CASSYPAGRGLDEQFF. The CDR3 DNA reads TGTGCCAGCAGCTACCCAGCGGGGAGGGGGCTGGATGAGCAGTTCTTC.

In this sample, this clonotype turned up many times. The chain recombines TRBV7-6 with TRBJ2-3; no firm D call. Germline CDR1 SGHVS, CDR2 FNYEAQ. V was trimmed by 5 bases and J by 2 bases, leaving 8 bases between them. This CDR3 region has 13 residues. CDR3: CASSPYYTDTQYF. The CDR3, as DNA: TGTGCCAGCAGCCCATATTACACAGATACGCAGTATTTT. Looking up the rest from reference TRBV7-6 and TRBJ2-3 gives the full variable domain: GAGVSQSPRYKVTKRGQDVALRCDPISGHVSLYWYRQALGQGPEFLTYFNYEAQQDKSGLPNDRFSAERPEGSISTLTIQRTEQRDSAMYRCASSPYYTDTQYFGPGTRLTVL.

The chain recombines TRBV2 with TRBJ2-2; 9 bases match TRBD2. J was trimmed by 9 bases and V by 3 bases; bases with no gene match: 8. Germline-derived CDR1 and CDR2 are SNHLY and FYNNEI. The CDR3 consists of 15 residues. CDR3 bases: TGTGCCAGCAGTGATTCTCCTCTAGCGGGACGGGAGCTGTTTTTT. It encodes CASSDSPLAGRELFF. The complete variable domain, with remaining parts taken from reference TRBV2 and TRBJ2-2, reads EPEVTQTPSHQVTQMGQEVILRCVPISNHLYFYWYRQILGQKVEFLVSFYNNEISEKSEIFDDQFSVERPDGSNFTLKIRSTKLEDSAMYFCASSDSPLAGRELFFGEGSRLTVL.

This clonotype was observed at least ten times. This chain connects TRBV12-3 or TRBV12-4 to TRBJ2-1; no clear D. V was pared by 6 bases and J by 7 bases, with 7 bases between. The CDR3 totals 11 residues. CDR3 sequence reads: CASRLRNEQFF. The CDR3 coding sequence is TGTGCCAGCAGACTCAGGAATGAGCAGTTCTTC.